Following are 22 T cell receptor beta chains from one sample sequenced in a study of cytomegalovirus exposure and HLA in healthy donors (TCRdb year 2017). The receptor library was made with the immunoSEQ multiplex PCR assay. The multiplex PCR relied on a mix of 60 forward primers for TCR Vbeta segments and 13 reverse primers for TCR Jbeta segments. Not all clones reach the TCRdb copy of this immuneACCESS table, which keeps in-frame sequences only. Checked studies attribute under half of the gap to unresolved V genes and leave the rest unexplained. The sample profile shows about 130,000 clones; over 65% of them were found once. Approximately 11% of the sample lies in the top ten. Sequencing was done on a sample of PBMCs. The receptors originated from a man aged 30 to 45 in good health and CMV-seropositive.

The rearrangement links TRBV19 to TRBJ2-7; 7 nucleotides align to TRBD1. The CDR3 consists of 14 residues. Germline V lookup: CDR1 LNHDA, CDR2 SQIVND (reference sequence). The V gene end was trimmed by 6 bases and the J gene end by 1 base; junction bases not matched to a gene: 6. This CDR3 reads CASSLDRRSYEQYF. In DNA, the CDR3 is TGTGCCAGTAGCCTGGACAGGCGATCCTACGAGCAGTACTTC.

The J gene is TRBJ2-7, the V gene TRBV5-6, with 7 nucleotides matching TRBD2. CDR1 is SGHDT, CDR2 YYEEEE, per germline. The V gene end was trimmed by 4 bases and the J gene end by 6 bases; junction bases not matched to a gene: 16. This CDR3 region has 16 residues. CDR3 in amino acids: CASSVKVTSLGGEQYF. CDR3 sequence (DNA): TGTGCCAGCAGCGTCAAAGTGACTAGCTTAGGTGGCGAGCAGTACTTC.

Regarding this clone: In the same sample, other DNA sequences code for this CDR3. This CDR3 is CASSPGGGRVEAFF. CDR3 nucleotide sequence: TGTGCCAGCAGCCCCGGGGGGGGCCGGGTGGAAGCTTTCTTT. The chain links TRBV5-6 to TRBJ1-1; tentatively, D is TRBD1 (6 bases). The CDR3 extends over 14 amino acids. Trimming shortened V by 4 bases and J by 8 bases, and 18 bases separated the two germline ends. Germline V gene lookup returns CDR1 SGHDT and CDR2 YYEEEE.

V and J are TRBV10-3 and TRBJ1-5; the match to TRBD1 covers 8 bases. V was pared by 8 bases and J by 3 bases, with 3 bases of the junction left unmatched. CDR1 and CDR2 (germline): ENHRY, SYGVKD. The CDR3 spans 13 residues. The CDR3 loop is CAIGQGNNQPQHF. The DNA for the CDR3 is TGTGCCATCGGACAGGGTAACAATCAGCCCCAGCATTTT.

The chain combines TRBV13 with TRBJ2-1; possibly TRBD1 for D (6 bases). Germline V CDR1 and CDR2: PRHDT, FYEKMQ (reference sequence). CDR3 length equals 19 residues. Trimming took 5 bases from V and 3 from J, leaving 26 bases between them. The CDR3 loop reads CASSPLGGDLGNLYNEQFF. The CDR3 DNA reads as TGTGCCAGCAGCCCCTTAGGGGGAGATCTTGGAAACCTCTACAATGAGCAGTTCTTC. Full variable domain (missing parts from reference TRBV13 and TRBJ2-1): AAGVIQSPRHLIKEKRETATLKCYPIPRHDTVYWYQQGPGQDPQFLISFYEKMQSDKGSIPDRFSAQQFSDYHSELNMSSLELGDSALYFCASSPLGGDLGNLYNEQFFGPGTRLTVL.

The CDR3 spells CAWSVGPGLISGNTIYF. The CDR3 region has the DNA TGTGCCTGGAGTGTAGGACCCGGACTGATCTCTGGAAACACCATATATTTT. This chain links TRBV30 with TRBJ1-3; unclear D gene. Germline assignment: CDR1 GTSNPN and CDR2 SVGIG (reference sequence). The CDR3 length is 17 residues. Trimming shortened V by 0 bases and J by 0 bases, and 15 bases separated the two germline ends.

The V call is TRBV29-1, the J call TRBJ1-5, with 12 bases aligning to TRBD1. V dropped 3 bases and J dropped 6; count of bases not matched to a gene: 3. Germline-derived CDR1 and CDR2 are SQVTM and ANQGSEA. CDR3 length equals 14 residues. The CDR3: CSVDGTGGFQPQHF. CDR3 coding DNA: TGCAGCGTTGACGGGACAGGGGGCTTTCAGCCCCAGCATTTT.

A single count supports this clone. The chain employs TRBV27 and TRBJ1-4; TRBD1 aligns across 8 bases. The ends lost 7 bases at V and 4 bases at J; junction bases unmatched: 5. The length of the CDR3 is 14 residues. CDR1 is MNHEY, CDR2 SMNVEV, per germline (reference sequence). This CDR3 reads CASIGTGLNEKLFF. The CDR3 DNA is TGTGCCAGCATAGGGACAGGTCTTAATGAAAAACTGTTTTTT. Based on the CDR3 plus reference TRBV27 and TRBJ1-4, the full variable domain is EAQVTQNPRYLITVTGKKLTVTCSQNMNHEYMSWYRQDPGLGLRQIYYSMNVEVTDKGDVPEGYKVSRKEKRNFPLILESPSPNQTSLYFCASIGTGLNEKLFFGSGTQLSVL.

This clone came up a few times. The chain recombines TRBV30 with TRBJ2-7; 15 bases map to TRBD2. CDR1 GTSNPN and CDR2 SVGIG come from the germline V gene (reference sequence). Losses at the gene ends were 4 bases for V and 9 bases for J; bases not matched to a gene: 10. The CDR3 length is 15 residues. The CDR3 region has the DNA TGTGCCTGGATGTCAAAGGGACTAGCGGGAGGACGGCAGTACTTC. Translated, it gives CAWMSKGLAGGRQYF.

This sequence joins TRBV4-2 and TRBJ2-5; 14 nucleotides match TRBD2. The CDR3 sequence is 17 residues long. V shed 6 bases, J shed 2 bases, and the junction held 8 bases outside the gene matches. Per germline, CDR1 LGHNA and CDR2 YNFKEQ. This CDR3 is CASRAGLAGVQQETQYF. Here the CDR3 DNA reads TGTGCCAGCAGGGCGGGACTAGCGGGAGTGCAACAAGAGACCCAGTACTTC.

This chain links TRBV5-1 with TRBJ2-2; the match to TRBD1 covers 7 bases. Germline-derived CDR1 and CDR2 are SGHRS and YFSETQ. CDR3 size: 15 residues. The V and J ends lost 5 bases and 1 base, in that order; junction bases with no gene match: 5. CDR3 protein: CASRPGDRNTGELFF. The CDR3 nucleotides read TGCGCCAGCAGACCCGGGGACAGGAACACCGGGGAGCTGTTTTTT. Using reference TRBV5-1 and TRBJ2-2 for the parts outside the CDR3, the full variable domain is KAGVTQTPRYLIKTRGQQVTLSCSPISGHRSVSWYQQTPGQGLQFLFEYFSETQRNKGNFPGRFSGRQFSNSRSEMNVSTLELGDSALYLCASRPGDRNTGELFFGEGSRLTVL.

The CDR3 is CASSRGYNTEAFF. In DNA form, the CDR3 reads TGTGCCAGTAGCAGGGGTTACAACACTGAAGCTTTCTTT. The J gene is TRBJ1-1, the V gene TRBV6-5; perhaps TRBD1 as D (6 bases). V was shortened by 9 bases and J by 2 bases, with 13 bases between the two germline ends. The CDR3 consists of 13 residues. Germline V gives CDR1 MNHEY, CDR2 SVGAGI.

This clone has only one observation. The chain employs TRBV5-1 and TRBJ2-3; 12 nucleotides line up with TRBD2. Germline V CDR1 and CDR2: SGHRS, YFSETQ. CDR3 length: 16 residues. With 1 base clipped from V and 6 bases from J, the junction kept 6 bases outside the gene matches. CDR3 nucleotide sequence: TGCGCCAGCAGCTTGCCACGACTAGCGGGGGCGGATACGCAGTATTTT. Translating gives CASSLPRLAGADTQYF.

DNA for the CDR3: TGTGCCAGCAGCTTGGCCACAACCTCTAGCACAGATACGCAGTATTTT. Protein sequence: CASSLATTSSTDTQYF. This chain joins TRBV5-4 and TRBJ2-3; D call uncertain. CDR1 is SGHNT and CDR2 is YYREEE in the germline V gene (reference sequence). The CDR3 loop spans 16 amino acids. The V and J ends lost 0 bases and 0 bases respectively, with 11 bases between them.

The gene calls are TRBV2 and TRBJ2-5; possibly TRBD1 for D (5 bases). V gave up 7 bases and J gave up 5 bases, with 14 bases separating them. Germline V CDR1 and CDR2: SNHLY, FYNNEI. This CDR3 has 13 amino acids. The CDR3 DNA sequence: TGTGCCAGCATGGGGCCCCTCCGGGAGACCCAGTACTTC. It encodes CASMGPLRETQYF.

This clone showed up just once. The V call is TRBV27, the J call TRBJ2-7; D may be TRBD2 (6 bases). There are 14 residues in the CDR3. The germline V and J ends were trimmed by 5 bases and 3 bases, with 14 bases remaining between them. Germline loops: CDR1 MNHEY, CDR2 SMNVEV (reference sequence). This CDR3 reads CASSPGLINYEQYF. The CDR3, as DNA: TGTGCCAGCAGTCCGGGACTTATAAACTACGAGCAGTACTTC.

The rearrangement links TRBV27 to TRBJ2-7, with no clear D. CDR1 is MNHEY, CDR2 SMNVEV, per germline (reference sequence). V lost 2 bases and J 4 bases, leaving 9 bases between the germline ends. The CDR3 sequence is 13 residues long. This CDR3 reads CASSLDPRYEQYF. In nucleotides, the CDR3 is TGTGCCAGCAGTTTAGATCCGAGGTACGAGCAGTACTTC.

The chain employs TRBV5-1 and TRBJ2-1; the D gene is possibly TRBD2 (6 bases). Germline V lookup: CDR1 SGHRS, CDR2 YFSETQ. Deletions cut 7 bases from V and 6 bases from J, with 20 bases between. This CDR3 has 15 amino acids. As DNA, the CDR3 is TGCGCCAGCTCCCCCATCCCGACTAGTGGCAATGAGCAGTTCTTC. Protein sequence: CASSPIPTSGNEQFF.

The CDR3 nucleotides are TGCGCCAGCAGCTCCGGGACAGGGGGATCAGAGACCCAGTACTTC. Its protein is CASSSGTGGSETQYF. The chain carries TRBV4-1 and TRBJ2-5, with TRBD1 identical over 11 bases. The CDR3 spans 15 residues. Germline V gives CDR1 MGHRA, CDR2 YSYEKL. After removal of 5 bases from V and 4 bases from J, the junction contained 6 bases not matched to a gene.

The rearrangement joins TRBV7-6 to TRBJ2-3, with 7 bases lining up with TRBD1. The J segment lost 1 base and the V segment lost 3 bases, leaving 13 bases of the junction unmatched. The CDR3 is made up of 18 amino acids. Germline assignment: CDR1 SGHVS and CDR2 FNYEAQ. CDR3 coding DNA: TGTGCCAGCAGCTTGTTCCCCCCAGAGGGGGCCCGCACAGATACGCAGTATTTT. Translated: CASSLFPPEGARTDTQYF. Based on the CDR3 plus reference TRBV7-6 and TRBJ2-3, the full variable domain is GAGVSQSPRYKVTKRGQDVALRCDPISGHVSLYWYRQALGQGPEFLTYFNYEAQQDKSGLPNDRFSAERPEGSISTLTIQRTEQRDSAMYRCASSLFPPEGARTDTQYFGPGTRLTVL.

This chain joins TRBV4-1 and TRBJ2-5, with 13 bases lining up with TRBD2. The J call is in doubt because the DNA end fits TRBJ2-7 better. The length of the CDR3 is 17 residues. From germline, CDR1 is MGHRA and CDR2 YSYEKL. The CDR3 region has the DNA TGCGCCAGCAGCCGCTTACTAGCGGGAGGGAGCTCCTACGAGCAGTACTTC. Translating gives CASSRLLAGGSSYEQYF.

A few counts support this clone. CDR3 sequence reads: CASSERTSGNYEQYF. The CDR3 coding sequence is TGTGCCAGCAGTGAAAGAACTAGCGGGAACTACGAGCAGTACTTC. V is TRBV2 and J is TRBJ2-7, with 10 bases that match TRBD2. Trimming cost V 2 bases and J 3 bases; bases outside gene matches: 4. The CDR3 length is 15 residues. CDR1 is SNHLY, CDR2 FYNNEI, per germline.